Below are 22 T cell receptor beta chains sequenced from a single sample in a study of T cell repertoires in cytomegalovirus infection. The antigens of these receptors remain unknown. TCRdb recomputed calls from the reads with MiXCR, one row per CDR3 protein. The sample has hundreds of thousands of distinct CDR3 sequences, around a third seen once; the top ten hold around an eighth. The sample consisted of cultured CD8+ T cells from PBMCs, taken from culture after CMV antigen stimulation. These receptor sequences come from a human donor in good health (CMV status not recorded). Some clones in this sample may be carry-over from other donors' samples.

This chain joins TRBV5-1 and TRBJ2-1; perhaps D is TRBD1 or TRBD2 (6 bases each). CDR3 length: 16 residues. The germline V and J ends were trimmed by 3 bases and 7 bases, with 20 bases remaining between them. Germline values: CDR1 SGHRS, CDR2 YFSETQ. In nucleotides, the CDR3 is TGCGCCAGCAGCTCGGTTGCTACAAAGGGGGGTAATGAGCAGTTCTTC. Translated: CASSSVATKGGNEQFF.

This clonotype was found a few times. V is TRBV7-8 and J is TRBJ2-1; 8 nucleotides match TRBD2. The CDR3 extends over 14 amino acids. In germline, CDR1 is SGHVS, CDR2 FQNEAQ. V shed 6 bases and J 8 bases; nucleotides not matched to a gene: 9. As DNA, the CDR3 is TGTGCCAGCAGTTGGTCGGGGGGGGAGGATGAGCAGTTCTTC. Its translation: CASSWSGGEDEQFF.

V usage is TRBV6-2 or TRBV6-3 and J usage is TRBJ2-7; D not resolved. This CDR3 has 12 residues. Germline V gene lookup returns CDR1 MNHEY and CDR2 SVGEGT. The ends were cut back, 5 bases at V and 5 bases at J, with 10 bases in the middle. The CDR3 is CASSTPIDEQYF. The DNA for the CDR3 is TGTGCCAGCAGTACCCCCATCGACGAGCAGTACTTC.

The chain couples TRBV18 to TRBJ2-1; D possibly matches TRBD1 or TRBD2 (5 bases each). This CDR3 spans 16 amino acids. The germline V gene has CDR1 KGHSH and CDR2 LQKENI. V was pared by 3 bases and J by 4 bases, with 16 bases between. The CDR3 sequence is CASSPPGPTPYNEQFF. In nucleotides, the CDR3 is TGTGCCAGCTCACCTCCGGGACCTACCCCATACAATGAGCAGTTCTTC.

This clonotype was found a few times. This chain links TRBV27 with TRBJ2-7, with D hard to call. Germline CDR1 MNHEY, CDR2 SMNVEV (reference sequence). Trimming removed 4 bases at V and 5 bases at J, with 9 bases between. The CDR3 spans 12 residues. CDR3 region: CASSSRADEQYF. CDR3 coding DNA: TGTGCCAGCAGTTCCCGGGCGGACGAGCAGTACTTC.

V is TRBV27 and J is TRBJ2-3, with TRBD2 as a possible D gene (5 bases). With 8 bases removed from V and 5 bases from J, the gap between germline ends came to 17 bases. The CDR3 length is 14 residues. Germline V CDR1 and CDR2: MNHEY, SMNVEV (reference sequence). This CDR3 is CASSFGKRLDTQYF. Here the CDR3 DNA reads TGTGCCAGCTCTTTCGGGAAACGCCTAGATACGCAGTATTTT.

This chain uses TRBV6-5 with TRBJ1-2; 9 bases fit TRBD1. Trimming took 2 bases from V and 8 from J; bases not matched to a gene: 9. The germline V gene encodes CDR1 MNHEY and CDR2 SVGAGI. The CDR3 is 15 residues long. CDR3 DNA: TGTGCCAGCAGTTACGACGCTACAGGGGGCTCGGGCTACACCTTC. Its protein is CASSYDATGGSGYTF.

The rearrangement joins TRBV6-1 to TRBJ2-1; maybe TRBD2 (6 bases). Germline values: CDR1 MNHNS, CDR2 SASEGT. The V end lost 2 bases, the J end lost 6 bases, and 17 bases lay between the germline ends. The CDR3 contains 16 residues. CDR3 coding DNA: TGTGCCAGCAGTGAATGGGCGGGGAACACAATCAATGAGCAGTTCTTC. Its translation is CASSEWAGNTINEQFF.

The chain combines TRBV10-3 with TRBJ1-1, with TRBD1 matching 7 bases. The CDR3 has 13 amino acids. Trimming removed 6 bases from V and 1 base from J; junction bases left unmatched: 2. Germline V gives CDR1 ENHRY, CDR2 SYGVKD. The CDR3 reads CAIRGQTNTEAFF. The CDR3 coding sequence is TGTGCCATCAGGGGACAGACGAACACTGAAGCTTTCTTT.

This chain connects TRBV6-8 to TRBJ2-1, with D possibly matching TRBD1 (5 bases). The CDR3 has 12 residues. V dropped 1 base and J dropped 10 bases, with 8 bases sitting between them. Germline V gives CDR1 MNHGY, CDR2 SAAAGT. The CDR3 here is CASSYWGGEQFF. CDR3 sequence (DNA): TGTGCCAGCAGTTACTGGGGCGGCGAGCAGTTCTTC.

The table lists this clonotype with a few counts. The J gene is TRBJ2-7, the V gene TRBV7-9; no clear D gene. V lost 1 base and J 0 bases, leaving 7 bases between the germline ends. The germline gives CDR1 SEHNR, CDR2 FQNEAQ (reference sequence). The CDR3 consists of 14 residues. The CDR3 sequence: CASSLGSSSYEQYV. The CDR3 region has the DNA TGTGCCAGCAGCTTAGGCTCCTCCTCCTACGAGCAGTACGTC.

About this clonotype: Possible read error: a much larger clone is one base away. V and J are TRBV7-4 and TRBJ2-1; TRBD1 might be the D (7 bases). With 5 bases removed from V and 2 bases from J, the gap between germline ends came to 16 bases. Germline V gene sequence: CDR1 SGHVT, CDR2 SQSDAQ. The CDR3 totals 16 residues. The CDR3 DNA reads TGTGCCAGCAGCCCCCCGGGGGACAGCGCCTACAATGAGCAGTTCTTC. Translated: CASSPPGDSAYNEQFF.

The V and J genes are TRBV12-3 or TRBV12-4 and TRBJ1-1; D may be TRBD1 (5 bases). This CDR3 has 13 amino acids. Between the trimmed V and J ends, which lost 10 bases and 4 bases, there was a span of 16 bases. The chain's CDR3 is CATLSWGTTEAFF. CDR3 nucleotides: TGTGCCACCCTGAGCTGGGGGACCACTGAAGCTTTCTTT.

V gene TRBV6-5 combines with J gene TRBJ2-3; 11 nucleotides align to TRBD2. CDR1 is MNHEY, CDR2 SVGAGI, per germline. This CDR3 comprises 17 residues. V gave up 2 bases and J gave up 9 bases; unmatched junction bases: 13. DNA for the CDR3: TGTGCCAGCAGTTACCCGCCGATGGTAGCGGGGGGGCTCACGCAGTATTTT. This sequence encodes CASSYPPMVAGGLTQYF.

V gene TRBV29-1 combines with J gene TRBJ2-2; tentative D call: TRBD1 (6 bases). CDR1 is SQVTM and CDR2 is ANQGSEA in the germline V gene. Between the trimmed V and J ends, which lost 4 bases and 4 bases, there was a span of 13 bases. CDR3 length equals 14 residues. The CDR3 region has the DNA TGCAGCGTTGGAGCGTCAGGGGTCACCGGGGAGCTGTTTTTT. Translated, it gives CSVGASGVTGELFF.

This clonotype was picked up many times. V is TRBV29-1 and J is TRBJ2-1, with D possibly TRBD1 on 5 matching bases. The CDR3 is 12 amino acids. CDR1 is SQVTM, CDR2 ANQGSEA, per germline. Trimming removed 2 bases from V and 16 bases from J, with 18 bases in between. The CDR3 region is CSVESRTTGHFF. In DNA, the CDR3 is TGCAGCGTTGAATCTAGGACCACAGGACATTTCTTC.

This clonotype was seen more than once but under ten times. The gene calls are TRBV27 and TRBJ1-2; 7 bases line up with TRBD1. The V gene end was trimmed by 5 bases and the J gene end by 7 bases; junction bases not matched to a gene: 13. CDR1 MNHEY and CDR2 SMNVEV come from the germline V gene (reference sequence). The CDR3 is made up of 15 amino acids. CDR3 in amino acids: CASSPQTGQHGGYTF. The CDR3 bases are TGTGCCAGCAGTCCCCAGACAGGGCAGCACGGTGGCTACACCTTC.

This clonotype turned up a few times. This rearrangement joins TRBV7-6 to TRBJ2-2; D tentatively fits TRBD1 or TRBD2 (6 bases each). Trimming left V 1 base short and J 5 bases short, with 11 bases between. This CDR3 comprises 15 residues. Germline assignment: CDR1 SGHVS and CDR2 FNYEAQ. CDR3 bases: TGTGCCAGCAGCTTAGGGGGGGCGAGGACCGGGGAGCTGTTTTTT. Its protein is CASSLGGARTGELFF.

The chain has TRBV4-2 and TRBJ1-1; D is perhaps TRBD1 (6 bases). CDR1 LGHNA and CDR2 YNFKEQ come from the germline V gene. This CDR3 has 14 residues. Trimming removed 4 bases at V and 8 bases at J, with 17 bases between. The CDR3 sequence: CASSPDQGPGEAFF. The CDR3 bases are TGTGCCAGCAGCCCAGATCAGGGGCCAGGCGAAGCTTTCTTT.

J is TRBJ1-2 and V is TRBV19; no firm D call. CDR1 and CDR2 (germline): LNHDA, SQIVND (reference sequence). The CDR3 has 15 residues. Deletions cut 5 bases from V and 8 bases from J, with 21 bases between. CDR3 in DNA: TGTGCCAGTAGTGACTTCGAGGGATCGGTGTCGGGCTACACCTTC. Encoded protein: CASSDFEGSVSGYTF.

The chain has TRBV5-1 and TRBJ1-2; 7 nucleotides agree with TRBD1. The CDR3 is 14 amino acids. In germline, CDR1 is SGHRS, CDR2 YFSETQ. V trimming: 7 bases; J trimming: 7 bases; junction bases outside the gene matches: 13. The CDR3 DNA reads as TGCGCCAGCGGAGGAGGGACAGTAGCTTTTGGCTACACCTTC. Amino acids: CASGGGTVAFGYTF.

The CDR3 loop is CSGGRVGELFF. The CDR3 nucleotides read TGCAGCGGAGGACGGGTCGGGGAGCTGTTTTTT. This rearrangement joins TRBV29-1 to TRBJ2-2; D remains ambiguous. Germline CDR1 SQVTM, CDR2 ANQGSEA. Trimming pared 7 bases from V and 7 bases from J, leaving 10 bases between. The CDR3 is 11 amino acids.